This TCR beta chain was documented in a study of CD8 T cells in ankylosing spondylitis listed by TCRdb under 2017. For the study in its entirety: The study profiled T cell receptor beta repertoires in healthy donors and ankylosing spondylitis patients to find disease-linked TCR variants. In total, the full study cohort was made up of 108 healthy donors and 25 ankylosing spondylitis patients. Samples of peripheral blood were taken, and for ankylosing spondylitis patients, synovial fluid was collected as well.

The germline V gene specifies SGHDN as CDR1 and FVKESK as CDR2. The junction carries 19 bases between V and J, which are trimmed by 0 bases and 8 bases respectively. The CDR3 has 16 amino acids, counting the end cysteine and phenylalanine. The only DNA kept is the CDR3, 48 bases in frame from the first base. On this clonotype itself: The clone's antigen remains unknown. Base qualities were left out, and no much larger clone turns up one base away.

Here is what the overall study found, with its caveats: A TCR beta motif of about 8 highly homologous amino acid variants appeared characteristic of blood from ankylosing spondylitis patients. According to the report, matched synovial fluid samples from ankylosing spondylitis patients were significantly enriched for the disease-linked clones. Some of the motif variants had been reported before in the synovial fluid and blood of reactive arthritis patients, a finding that suggests common disease-initiation mechanisms. The disease-linked clones had a CD8+ phenotype and were found at relatively low frequencies in peripheral blood.

Sequencing took place on an Illumina HiSeq 2500. TCR beta libraries were prepared by quantitative 5'-RACE with molecular barcodes. Concerning the study's data processing: A new computational method based on a probabilistic model of VDJ rearrangement was used to identify disease-linked TCR variants. TCRdb passed the public sequencing reads through fastp at Q25 and MiXCR, retaining productive beta sequences. One record per CDR3 amino acid sequence lists the most common genes and DNA. The V and J calls reflect TCRdb's pipeline rather than the authors' work. Recorded for this sample are around 340,000 distinct CDR3 sequences; approximately 22% of them occurred a single time. The top ten clonotypes cover approximately 14% of the sample.

The clonotype was recovered from a male donor with ankylosing spondylitis or in good health (not recorded which). Specimen: blood, either unsorted or a sorted T cell fraction (not recorded which). Rearrangement joined TRBV14 to TRBJ1-2; no confident D gene assignment can be made. The DNA is TGTGCCAGCAGCCAAGATCAAGGAGGTTCTAATTACGGCTACACCTTC. Protein translation: CASSQDQGGSNYGYTF.